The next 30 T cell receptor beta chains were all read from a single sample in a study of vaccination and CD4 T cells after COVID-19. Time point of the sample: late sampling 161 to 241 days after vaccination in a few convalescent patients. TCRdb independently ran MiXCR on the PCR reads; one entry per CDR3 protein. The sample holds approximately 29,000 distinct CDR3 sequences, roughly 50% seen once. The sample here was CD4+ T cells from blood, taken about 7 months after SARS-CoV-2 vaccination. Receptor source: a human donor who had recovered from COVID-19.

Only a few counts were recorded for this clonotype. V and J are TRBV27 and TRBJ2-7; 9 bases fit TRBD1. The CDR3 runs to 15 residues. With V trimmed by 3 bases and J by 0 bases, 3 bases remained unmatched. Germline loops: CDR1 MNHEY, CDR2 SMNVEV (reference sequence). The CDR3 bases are TGTGCCAGCAGTTTTGTGGGACAGGGCTCCTACGAGCAGTACTTC. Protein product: CASSFVGQGSYEQYF.

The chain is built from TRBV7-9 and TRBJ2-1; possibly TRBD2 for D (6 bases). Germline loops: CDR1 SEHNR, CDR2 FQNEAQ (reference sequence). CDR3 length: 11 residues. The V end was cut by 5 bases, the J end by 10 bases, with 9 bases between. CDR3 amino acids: CASSPREEQFF. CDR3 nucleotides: TGTGCCAGCAGCCCCCGGGAGGAGCAGTTCTTC.

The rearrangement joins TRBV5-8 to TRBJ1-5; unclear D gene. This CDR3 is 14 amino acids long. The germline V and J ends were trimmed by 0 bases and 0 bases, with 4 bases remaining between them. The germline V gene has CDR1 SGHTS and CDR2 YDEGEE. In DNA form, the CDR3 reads TGTGCCAGCAGCTTGGGCTATAGCAATCAGCCCCAGCATTTT. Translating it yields CASSLGYSNQPQHF.

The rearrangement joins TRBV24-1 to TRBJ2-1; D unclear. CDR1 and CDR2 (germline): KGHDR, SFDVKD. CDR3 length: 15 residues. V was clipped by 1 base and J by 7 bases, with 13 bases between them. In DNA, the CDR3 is TGTGCCACCAGTGATTTATGGCTAGATAGAAATGAGCAGTTCTTC. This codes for CATSDLWLDRNEQFF.

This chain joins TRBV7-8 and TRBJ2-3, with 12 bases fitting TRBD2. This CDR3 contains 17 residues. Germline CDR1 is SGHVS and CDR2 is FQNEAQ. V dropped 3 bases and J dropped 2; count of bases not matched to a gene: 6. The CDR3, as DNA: TGTGCCAGCAGCTTGGCAGGACTAGCGGGAAACACAGATACGCAGTATTTT. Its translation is CASSLAGLAGNTDTQYF.

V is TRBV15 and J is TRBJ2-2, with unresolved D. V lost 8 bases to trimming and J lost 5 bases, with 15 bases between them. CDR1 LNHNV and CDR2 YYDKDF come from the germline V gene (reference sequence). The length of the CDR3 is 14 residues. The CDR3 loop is CATPPEVRTGELFF. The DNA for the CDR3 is TGTGCCACCCCCCCTGAGGTTCGGACCGGGGAGCTGTTTTTT.

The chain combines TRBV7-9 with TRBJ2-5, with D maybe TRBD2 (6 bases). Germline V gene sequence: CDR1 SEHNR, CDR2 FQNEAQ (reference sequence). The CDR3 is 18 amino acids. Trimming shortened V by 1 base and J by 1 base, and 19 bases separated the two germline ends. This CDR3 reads CASSLGMWTIKSQETQYF. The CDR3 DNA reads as TGTGCCAGCAGCTTAGGGATGTGGACTATTAAGTCCCAAGAGACCCAGTACTTC. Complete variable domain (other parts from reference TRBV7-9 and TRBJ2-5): DTGVSQNPRHKITKRGQNVTFRCDPISEHNRLYWYRQTLGQGPEFLTYFQNEAQLEKSRLLSDRFSAERPKGSFSTLEIQRTEQGDSAMYLCASSLGMWTIKSQETQYFGPGTRLLVL.

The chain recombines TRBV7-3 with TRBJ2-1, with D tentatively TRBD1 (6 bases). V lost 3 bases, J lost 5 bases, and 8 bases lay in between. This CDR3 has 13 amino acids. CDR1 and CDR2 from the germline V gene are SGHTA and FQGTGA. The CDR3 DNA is TGTGCCAGCAGCTTTAAGGGGGACAATGAGCAGTTCTTC. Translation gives CASSFKGDNEQFF.

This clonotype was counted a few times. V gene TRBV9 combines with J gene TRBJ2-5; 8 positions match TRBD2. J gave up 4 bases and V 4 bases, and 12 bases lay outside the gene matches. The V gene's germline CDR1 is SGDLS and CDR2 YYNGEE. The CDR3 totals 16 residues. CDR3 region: CASSPEETSAIETQYF. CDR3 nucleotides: TGTGCCAGCAGCCCAGAGGAGACTAGCGCTATAGAGACCCAGTACTTC.

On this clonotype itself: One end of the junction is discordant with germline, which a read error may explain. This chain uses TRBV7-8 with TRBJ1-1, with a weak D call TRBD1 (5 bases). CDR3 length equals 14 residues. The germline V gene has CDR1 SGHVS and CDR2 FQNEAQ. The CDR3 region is CTSSLVGGNTEAFF. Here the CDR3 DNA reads TGTACCAGCAGCTTAGTGGGGGGAAACACTGAAGCTTTCTTT. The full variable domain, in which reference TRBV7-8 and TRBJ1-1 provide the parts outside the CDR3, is GAGVSQSPRYKVAKRGQDVALRCDPISGHVSLFWYQQALGQGPEFLTYFQNEAQLDKSGLPSDRFFAERPEGSVSTLKIQRTQQEDSAVYLCTSSLVGGNTEAFFGQGTRLTVV.

The CDR3 loop reads CASRSGGGEQFF. The DNA for the CDR3 is TGTGCCAGCAGGAGTGGGGGGGGTGAGCAGTTCTTC. This chain connects TRBV6-1 to TRBJ2-1, with TRBD2 identical over 7 bases. V dropped 6 bases and J dropped 9; count of bases not matched to a gene: 5. From germline, CDR1 is MNHNS and CDR2 SASEGT. This CDR3 contains 12 residues.

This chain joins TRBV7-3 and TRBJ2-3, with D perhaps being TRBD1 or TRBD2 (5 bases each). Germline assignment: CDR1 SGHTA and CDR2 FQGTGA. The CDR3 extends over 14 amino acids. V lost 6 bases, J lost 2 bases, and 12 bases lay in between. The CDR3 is CASSEGTFTDTQYF. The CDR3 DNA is TGTGCCAGCAGTGAGGGGACCTTCACAGATACGCAGTATTTT.

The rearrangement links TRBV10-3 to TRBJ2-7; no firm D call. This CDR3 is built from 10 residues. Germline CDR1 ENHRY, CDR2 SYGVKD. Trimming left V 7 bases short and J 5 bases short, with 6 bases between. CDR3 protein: CAITTHEQYF. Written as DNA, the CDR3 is TGTGCCATCACCACGCACGAGCAGTACTTC.

Here the CDR3 reads CSARGLASRYEQYF. In nucleotides, the CDR3 is TGCAGTGCTAGAGGACTAGCGTCGAGGTATGAGCAGTACTTC. The rearrangement uses TRBV20-1 and TRBJ2-7; 8 nucleotides match TRBD2. V dropped 1 base and J dropped 7; count of bases not matched to a gene: 9. Germline assignment: CDR1 DFQATT and CDR2 SNEGSKA (reference sequence). The CDR3 totals 14 residues.

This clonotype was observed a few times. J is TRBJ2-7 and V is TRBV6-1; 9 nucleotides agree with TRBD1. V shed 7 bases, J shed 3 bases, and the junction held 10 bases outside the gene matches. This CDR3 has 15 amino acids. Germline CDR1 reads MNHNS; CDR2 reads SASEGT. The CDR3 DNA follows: TGTGCCAGCAAATTACTAGGGACAGGGAACTACGAGCAGTACTTC. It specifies CASKLLGTGNYEQYF.

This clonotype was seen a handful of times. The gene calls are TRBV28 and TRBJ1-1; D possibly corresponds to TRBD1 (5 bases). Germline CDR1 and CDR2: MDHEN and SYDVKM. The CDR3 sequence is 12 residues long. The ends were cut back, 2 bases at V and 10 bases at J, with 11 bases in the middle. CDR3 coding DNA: TGTGCCAGCAGTTTACAAGGGGAAGGAGCTTTCTTT. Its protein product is CASSLQGEGAFF. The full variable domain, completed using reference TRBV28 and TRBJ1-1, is DVKVTQSSRYLVKRTGEKVFLECVQDMDHENMFWYRQDPGLGLRLIYFSYDVKMKEKGDIPEGYSVSREKKERFSLILESASTNQTSMYLCASSLQGEGAFFGQGTRLTVV.

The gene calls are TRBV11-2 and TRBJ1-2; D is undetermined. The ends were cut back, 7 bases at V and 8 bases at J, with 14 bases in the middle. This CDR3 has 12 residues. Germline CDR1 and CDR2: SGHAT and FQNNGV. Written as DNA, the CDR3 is TGTGCCAGCACTAAGGGCTTGGGCGGCTACACCTTC. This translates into CASTKGLGGYTF.

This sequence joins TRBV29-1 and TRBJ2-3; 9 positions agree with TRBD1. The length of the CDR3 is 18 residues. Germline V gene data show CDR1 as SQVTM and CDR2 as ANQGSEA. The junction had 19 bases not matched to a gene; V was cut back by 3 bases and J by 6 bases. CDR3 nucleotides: TGCAGCGTTGATGGGACAGGGCTCGACGGGGGAGACACTGATACGCAGTATTTT. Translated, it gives CSVDGTGLDGGDTDTQYF.

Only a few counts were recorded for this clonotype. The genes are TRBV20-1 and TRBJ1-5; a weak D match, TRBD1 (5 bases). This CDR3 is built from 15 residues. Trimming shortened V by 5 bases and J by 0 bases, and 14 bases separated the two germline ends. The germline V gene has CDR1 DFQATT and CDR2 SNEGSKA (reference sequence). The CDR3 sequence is CSAPNTGYSNQPQHF. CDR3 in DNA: TGCAGTGCTCCGAACACAGGTTATAGCAATCAGCCCCAGCATTTT.

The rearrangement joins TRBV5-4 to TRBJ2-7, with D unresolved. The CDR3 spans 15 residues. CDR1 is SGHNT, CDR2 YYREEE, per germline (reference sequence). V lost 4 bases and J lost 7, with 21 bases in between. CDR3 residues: CASSHATGGKLEQYF. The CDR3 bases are TGTGCCAGCAGCCACGCCACGGGTGGAAAATTGGAGCAGTACTTC.

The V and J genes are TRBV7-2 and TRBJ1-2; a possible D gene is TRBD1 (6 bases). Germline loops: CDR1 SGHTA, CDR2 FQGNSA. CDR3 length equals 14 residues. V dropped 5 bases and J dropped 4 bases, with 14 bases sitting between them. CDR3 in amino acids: CASSATGKGYGYTF. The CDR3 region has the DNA TGTGCCAGCAGCGCAACAGGGAAGGGCTATGGCTACACCTTC.

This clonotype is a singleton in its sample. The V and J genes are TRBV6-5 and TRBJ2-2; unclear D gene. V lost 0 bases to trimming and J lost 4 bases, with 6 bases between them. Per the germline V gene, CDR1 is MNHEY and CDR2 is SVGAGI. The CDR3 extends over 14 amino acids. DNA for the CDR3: TGTGCCAGCAGTTACTCCAGTTTCACCGGGGAGCTGTTTTTT. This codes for CASSYSSFTGELFF.

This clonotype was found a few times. The CDR3 loop reads CASSYLGQSETQYF. Written as DNA, the CDR3 is TGTGCCAGCAGCTATCTGGGACAATCCGAGACCCAGTACTTC. J is TRBJ2-5 and V is TRBV7-2, with D perhaps TRBD1 (6 bases). Germline loops: CDR1 SGHTA, CDR2 FQGNSA. V dropped 4 bases and J dropped 5 bases, with 14 bases sitting between them. This CDR3 region has 14 residues.

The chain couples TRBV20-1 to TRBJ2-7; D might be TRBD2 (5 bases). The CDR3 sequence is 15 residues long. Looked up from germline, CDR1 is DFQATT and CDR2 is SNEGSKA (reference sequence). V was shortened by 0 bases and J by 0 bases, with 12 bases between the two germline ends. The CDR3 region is CSARDSRAVSYEQYF. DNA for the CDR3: TGCAGTGCTAGAGATTCGCGGGCTGTCTCCTACGAGCAGTACTTC.

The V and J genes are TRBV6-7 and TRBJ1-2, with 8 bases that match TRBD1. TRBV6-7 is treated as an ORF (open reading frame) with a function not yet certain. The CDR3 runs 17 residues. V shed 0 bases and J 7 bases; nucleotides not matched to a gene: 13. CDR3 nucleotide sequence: TGTGCCAGCAGTTACTCGCTACCTCGGACAGGGAGAAGTGGCTACACCTTC. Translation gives CASSYSLPRTGRSGYTF.

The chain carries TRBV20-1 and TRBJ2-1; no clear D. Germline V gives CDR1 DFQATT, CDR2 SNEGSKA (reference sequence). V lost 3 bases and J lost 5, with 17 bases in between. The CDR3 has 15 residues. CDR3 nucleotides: TGCAGTGCTAGGTTTACCGGCCACGATAACAATGAGCAGTTCTTC. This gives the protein CSARFTGHDNNEQFF.

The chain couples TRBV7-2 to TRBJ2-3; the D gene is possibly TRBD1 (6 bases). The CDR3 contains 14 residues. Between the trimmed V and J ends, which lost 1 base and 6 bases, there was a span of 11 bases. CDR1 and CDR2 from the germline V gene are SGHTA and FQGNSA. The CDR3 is CASSLGTGLDTQYF. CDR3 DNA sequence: TGTGCCAGCAGCTTAGGAACAGGGTTGGATACGCAGTATTTT.

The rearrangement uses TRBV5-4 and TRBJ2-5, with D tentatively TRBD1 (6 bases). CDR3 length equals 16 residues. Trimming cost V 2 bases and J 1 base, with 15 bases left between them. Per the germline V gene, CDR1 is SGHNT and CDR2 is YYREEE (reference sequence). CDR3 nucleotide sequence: TGTGCCAGCAGCTTAGGGGGACATAGCTTCCAAGAGACCCAGTACTTC. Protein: CASSLGGHSFQETQYF.

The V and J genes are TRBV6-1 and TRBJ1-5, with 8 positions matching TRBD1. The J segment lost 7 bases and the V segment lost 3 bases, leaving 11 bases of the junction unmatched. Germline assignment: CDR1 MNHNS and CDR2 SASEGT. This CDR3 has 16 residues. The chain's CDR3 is CASSDHVGQGVQPQHF. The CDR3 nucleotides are TGTGCCAGCAGTGACCATGTCGGACAGGGTGTCCAGCCCCAGCATTTT.

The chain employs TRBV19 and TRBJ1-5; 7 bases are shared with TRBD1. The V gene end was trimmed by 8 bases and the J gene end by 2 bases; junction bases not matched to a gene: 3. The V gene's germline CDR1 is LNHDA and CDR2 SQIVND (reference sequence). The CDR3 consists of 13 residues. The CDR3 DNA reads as TGTGCCAGTTCGCAGGGGGGCAATCAGCCCCAGCATTTT. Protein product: CASSQGGNQPQHF.